Listed below are T cell receptor beta chains from one sample, sequenced in a study of molecular identifiers for immune sequencing clone quantification. From the PCR reads, TCRdb called clonotypes with MiXCR, one entry per CDR3 protein. The sample contains 250,000 to 400,000 distinct CDR3 sequences, over 20% of which appear only once. The sequenced sample consisted of naive CD8+ T cells from blood, with Jurkat cell RNA spiked in. These receptors originate from a human donor in good health. Some libraries in this study had Jurkat cell RNA spiked in. Each CDR3 is given with its conserved first and last residue. The D gene is left open where the match is weak. Part of the rows lack a size; the others show once, few, many or a class for expanded clones.

clone_size | d_call | j_call | v_call | cdr3_nt | cdr3_aa
- | - | TRBJ2-3 | TRBV12-3/TRBV12-4 | TGTGCCAGCAGTTTAGCTATGGGTCCGAGTGCCCCCCAGTATTTT | CASSLAMGPSAPQYF
many | - | TRBJ2-3 | TRBV10-3 | TGTGCCATAGGAGAAGGATTCGCAGATACGCAGTATTTT | CAIGEGFADTQYF
many | TRBD2 | TRBJ2-3 | TRBV7-8 | TGTGCCAGCAGCTCCCCTGCAGCGGGGGGCCGCACAGATACGCAGTATTTT | CASSSPAAGGRTDTQYF
many | TRBD1 | TRBJ1-5 | TRBV7-2 | TGTGCCAGCAGGGATGGGACAGCTAGCAATCAGCCCCAGCATTTT | CASRDGTASNQPQHF
few | TRBD1 | TRBJ2-2 | TRBV11-2 | TGTGCCAGCAGCTCCGCAGGGGGCGGGGAGCTGTTTTTT | CASSSAGGGELFF
few | - | TRBJ2-2 | TRBV11-2 | TGTGCCAGCAGCTTAGATTGGGGCACCGGGGAGCTGTTTTTT | CASSLDWGTGELFF
- | - | TRBJ1-2 | TRBV9 | TGTGCCAGCAGCCCAGGCGAGGGTTACGACTATGGCTACACCTTC | CASSPGEGYDYGYTF
- | - | TRBJ2-3 | TRBV27 | TGTGCCAGCAGTCCCTCTATAACAGATACGCAGTATTTT | CASSPSITDTQYF
few | TRBD1 | TRBJ1-1 | TRBV12-3/TRBV12-4 | TGTGCCAGCAGTCCGGGGACAGGGGGCTTGAACACTGAAGCTTTCTTT | CASSPGTGGLNTEAFF
many | - | TRBJ1-4 | TRBV7-9 | TGTGCCAGCAGCTTAAGCGGGGCTGAGGAAAAACTGTTTTTT | CASSLSGAEEKLFF
many | - | TRBJ2-3 | TRBV6-5 | TGTGCCAGCAGTTACTCTGGACAAGGCACAGATACGCAGTATTTT | CASSYSGQGTDTQYF
many | TRBD1 | TRBJ1-1 | TRBV6-4 | TGTGCCAGCAGTTGGACAGGGCCTGATCTTGAAGCTTTCTTT | CASSWTGPDLEAFF
many | TRBD1 | TRBJ1-5 | TRBV4-1 | TGCGCCAGCAGTCATCCGGGACAGAATCAGCCCCAGCATTTT | CASSHPGQNQPQHF
- | TRBD2 | TRBJ2-7 | TRBV6-5 | TGTGCCAGCCGTTTTCGAACTAGCGGGTACGAGCAGTACTTC | CASRFRTSGYEQYF
many | TRBD2 | TRBJ2-1 | TRBV7-2 | TGTGCCAGCAGCCTCGGACTAGCGAACTCCTACAATGAGCAGTTCTTC | CASSLGLANSYNEQFF
many | - | TRBJ1-1 | TRBV7-7 | TGTGCTAGCAGCTTCCCTCGTGAAGCTTTCTTT | CASSFPREAFF
- | - | TRBJ1-6 | TRBV7-9 | TGTGCCAGCAGCTTATTAACCGGATACTATAATTCACCCCTCCACTTT | CASSLLTGYYNSPLHF
few | - | TRBJ1-3 | TRBV14 | TGTGCCAGCAGCCCCACTATATCTGGAAACACCATATATTTT | CASSPTISGNTIYF